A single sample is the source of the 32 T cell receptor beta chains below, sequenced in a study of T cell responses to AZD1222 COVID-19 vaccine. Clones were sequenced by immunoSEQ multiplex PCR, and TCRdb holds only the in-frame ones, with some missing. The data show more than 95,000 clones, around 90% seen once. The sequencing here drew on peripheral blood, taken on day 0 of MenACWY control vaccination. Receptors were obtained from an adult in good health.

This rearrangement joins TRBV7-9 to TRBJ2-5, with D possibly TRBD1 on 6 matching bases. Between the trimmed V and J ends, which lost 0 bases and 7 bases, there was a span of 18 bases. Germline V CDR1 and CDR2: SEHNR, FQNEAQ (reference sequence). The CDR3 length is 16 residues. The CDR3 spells CASSLARTGQWGTQYF. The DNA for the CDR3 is TGTGCCAGCAGCTTAGCCCGTACAGGGCAATGGGGGACCCAGTACTTC.

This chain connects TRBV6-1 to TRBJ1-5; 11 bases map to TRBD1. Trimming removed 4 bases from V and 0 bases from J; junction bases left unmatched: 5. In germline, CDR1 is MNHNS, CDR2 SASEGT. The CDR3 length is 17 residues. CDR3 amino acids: CASSVGTGGYSNQPQHF. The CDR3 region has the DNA TGTGCCAGCAGTGTGGGGACAGGGGGTTATAGCAATCAGCCCCAGCATTTT.

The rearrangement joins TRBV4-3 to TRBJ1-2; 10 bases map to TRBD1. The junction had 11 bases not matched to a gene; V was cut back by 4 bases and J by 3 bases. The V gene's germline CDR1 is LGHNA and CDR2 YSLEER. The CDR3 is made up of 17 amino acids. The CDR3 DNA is TGCGCCAGCAGCCCCGCGGAAAAGACAGGGGGCGACTATGGCTACACCTTC. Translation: CASSPAEKTGGDYGYTF.

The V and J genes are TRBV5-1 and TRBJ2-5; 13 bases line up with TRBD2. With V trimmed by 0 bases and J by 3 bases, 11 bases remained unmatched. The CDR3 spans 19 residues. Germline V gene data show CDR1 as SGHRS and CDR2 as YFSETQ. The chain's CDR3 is CASSLADKGTSGAKETQYF. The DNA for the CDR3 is TGCGCCAGCAGCTTGGCGGACAAAGGGACTAGCGGGGCGAAAGAGACCCAGTACTTC.

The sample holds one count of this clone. CDR3 nucleotides: TGTGCCAGCAGCTTGGGCTATGGCTACACCTTC. This gives the protein CASSLGYGYTF. This chain uses TRBV11-2 with TRBJ1-2, with unresolved D. The CDR3 loop spans 11 amino acids. From germline, CDR1 is SGHAT and CDR2 FQNNGV. With 3 bases removed from V and 4 bases from J, the gap between germline ends came to 3 bases. The entire variable domain, with the rest obtained from reference TRBV11-2 and TRBJ1-2, is as follows: EAGVAQSPRYKIIEKRQSVAFWCNPISGHATLYWYQQILGQGPKLLIQFQNNGVVDDSQLPKDRFSAERLKGVDSTLKIQPAKLEDSAVYLCASSLGYGYTFGSGTRLTVV.

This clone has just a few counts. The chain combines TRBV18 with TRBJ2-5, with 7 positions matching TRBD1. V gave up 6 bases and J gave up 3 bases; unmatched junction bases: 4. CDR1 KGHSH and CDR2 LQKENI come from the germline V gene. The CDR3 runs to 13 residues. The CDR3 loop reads CASSRQGEETQYF. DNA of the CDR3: TGTGCCAGCTCGCGTCAGGGGGAAGAGACCCAGTACTTC.

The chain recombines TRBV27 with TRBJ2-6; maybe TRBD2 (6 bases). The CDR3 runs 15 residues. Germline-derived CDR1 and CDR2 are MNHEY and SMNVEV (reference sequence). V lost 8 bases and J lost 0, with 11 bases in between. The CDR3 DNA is TGTGCCAGCCTGGGACTGTCCTCTGGGGCCAACGTCCTGACTTTC. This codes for CASLGLSSGANVLTF.

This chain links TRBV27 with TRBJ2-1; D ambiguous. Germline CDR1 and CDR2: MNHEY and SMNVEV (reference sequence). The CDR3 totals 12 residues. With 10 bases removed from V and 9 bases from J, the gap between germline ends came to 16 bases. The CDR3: CATVLDGVEQFF. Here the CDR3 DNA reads TGTGCCACAGTGCTCGATGGGGTTGAGCAGTTCTTC.

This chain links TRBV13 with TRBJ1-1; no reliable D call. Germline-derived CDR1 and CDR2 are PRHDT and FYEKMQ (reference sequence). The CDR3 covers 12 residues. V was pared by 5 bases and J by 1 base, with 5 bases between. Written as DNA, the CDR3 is TGTGCCAGCAGCGAACAGAACACTGAAGCTTTCTTT. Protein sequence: CASSEQNTEAFF.

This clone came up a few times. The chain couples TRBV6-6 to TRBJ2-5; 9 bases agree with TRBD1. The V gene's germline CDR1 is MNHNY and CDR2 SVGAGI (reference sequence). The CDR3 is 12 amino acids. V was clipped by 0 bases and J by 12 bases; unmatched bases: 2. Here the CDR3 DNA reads TGTGCCAGCAGTTACTCGCGGGACAGGGAGTACTTC. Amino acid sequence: CASSYSRDREYF.

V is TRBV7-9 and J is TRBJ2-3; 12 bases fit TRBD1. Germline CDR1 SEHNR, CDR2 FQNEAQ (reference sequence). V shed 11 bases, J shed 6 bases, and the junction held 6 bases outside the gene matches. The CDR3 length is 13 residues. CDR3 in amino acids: CASGTGGIDTQYF. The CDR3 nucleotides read TGTGCCTCAGGGACAGGGGGCATCGATACGCAGTATTTT. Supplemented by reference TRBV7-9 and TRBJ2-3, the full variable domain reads DTGVSQNPRHKITKRGQNVTFRCDPISEHNRLYWYRQTLGQGPEFLTYFQNEAQLEKSRLLSDRFSAERPKGSFSTLEIQRTEQGDSAMYLCASGTGGIDTQYFGPGTRLTVL.

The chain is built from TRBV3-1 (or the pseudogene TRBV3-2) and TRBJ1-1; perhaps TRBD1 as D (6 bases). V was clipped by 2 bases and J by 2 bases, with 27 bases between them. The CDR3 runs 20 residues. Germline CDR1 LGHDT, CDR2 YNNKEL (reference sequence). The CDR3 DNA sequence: TGTGCCAGCAGCCAATGGGGTGTAGCCGGGGGGCCCCGTGGAAACACTGAAGCTTTCTTT. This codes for CASSQWGVAGGPRGNTEAFF.

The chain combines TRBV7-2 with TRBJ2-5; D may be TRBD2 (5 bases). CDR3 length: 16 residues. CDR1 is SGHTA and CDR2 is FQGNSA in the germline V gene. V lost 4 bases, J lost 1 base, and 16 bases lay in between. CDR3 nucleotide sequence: TGTGCCAGCAGCTCCTCATCGCTAGCCGCCCAAGAGACCCAGTACTTC. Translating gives CASSSSSLAAQETQYF.

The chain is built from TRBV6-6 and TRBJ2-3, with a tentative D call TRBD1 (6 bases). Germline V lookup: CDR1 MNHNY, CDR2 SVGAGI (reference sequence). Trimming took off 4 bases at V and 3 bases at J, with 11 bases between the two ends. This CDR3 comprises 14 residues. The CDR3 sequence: CASSSGQITDTQYF. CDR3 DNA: TGTGCCAGCAGTTCAGGACAGATAACAGATACGCAGTATTTT.

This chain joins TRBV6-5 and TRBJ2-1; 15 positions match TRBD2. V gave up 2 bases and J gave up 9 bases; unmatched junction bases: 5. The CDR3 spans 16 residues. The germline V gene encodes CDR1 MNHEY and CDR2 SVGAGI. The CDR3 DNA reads TGTGCCAGCAGTTACCCTTGGACTAGCGGGGGGGGTGAGCAGTTCTTC. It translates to CASSYPWTSGGGEQFF.

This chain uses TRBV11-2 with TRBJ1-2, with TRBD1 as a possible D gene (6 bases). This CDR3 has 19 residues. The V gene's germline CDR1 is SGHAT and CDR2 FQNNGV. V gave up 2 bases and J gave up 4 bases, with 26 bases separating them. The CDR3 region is CASSLLKSPTGGSGYGYTF. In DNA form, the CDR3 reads TGTGCCAGCAGCTTATTAAAGTCCCCCACGGGGGGCTCCGGCTATGGCTACACCTTC.

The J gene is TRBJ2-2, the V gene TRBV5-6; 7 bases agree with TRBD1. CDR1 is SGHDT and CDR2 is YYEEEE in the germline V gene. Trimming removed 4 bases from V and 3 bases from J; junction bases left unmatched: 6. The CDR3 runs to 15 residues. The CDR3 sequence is CASSAPGQYTGELFF. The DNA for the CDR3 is TGTGCCAGCAGCGCTCCGGGACAGTACACCGGGGAGCTGTTTTTT.

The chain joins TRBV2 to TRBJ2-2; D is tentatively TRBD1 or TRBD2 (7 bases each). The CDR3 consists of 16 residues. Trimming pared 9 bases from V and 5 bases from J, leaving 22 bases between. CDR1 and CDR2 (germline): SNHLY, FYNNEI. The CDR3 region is CARRGLADLVTGELFF. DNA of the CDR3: TGTGCCAGAAGGGGGCTAGCGGACCTCGTGACCGGGGAGCTGTTTTTT.

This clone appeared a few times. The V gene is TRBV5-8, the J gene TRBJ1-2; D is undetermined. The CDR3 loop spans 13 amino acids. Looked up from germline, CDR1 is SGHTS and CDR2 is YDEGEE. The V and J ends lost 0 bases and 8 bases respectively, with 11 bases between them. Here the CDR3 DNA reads TGTGCCAGCAGCTTGGCCGAGACCGCAGGCTACACCTTC. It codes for CASSLAETAGYTF.

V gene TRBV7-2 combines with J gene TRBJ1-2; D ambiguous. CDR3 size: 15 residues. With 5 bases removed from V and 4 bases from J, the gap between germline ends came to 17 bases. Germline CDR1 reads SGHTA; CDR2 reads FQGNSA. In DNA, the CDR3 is TGTGCCAGCAGCCCTGGTCCAATGGAGCTCTATGGCTACACCTTC. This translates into CASSPGPMELYGYTF.

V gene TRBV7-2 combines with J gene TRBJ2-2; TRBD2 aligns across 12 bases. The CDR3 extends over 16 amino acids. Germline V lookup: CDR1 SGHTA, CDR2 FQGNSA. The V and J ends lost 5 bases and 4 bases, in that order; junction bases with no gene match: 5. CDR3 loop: CASSALAGGLTGELFF. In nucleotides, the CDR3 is TGTGCCAGCAGCGCTCTAGCGGGGGGGCTCACCGGGGAGCTGTTTTTT.

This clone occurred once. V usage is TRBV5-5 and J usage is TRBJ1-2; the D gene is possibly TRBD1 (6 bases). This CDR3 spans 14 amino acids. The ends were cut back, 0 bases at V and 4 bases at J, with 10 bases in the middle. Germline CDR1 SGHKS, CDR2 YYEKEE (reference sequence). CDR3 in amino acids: CASSLGGGGYGYTF. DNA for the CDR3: TGTGCCAGCAGCTTGGGTGGGGGCGGCTATGGCTACACCTTC.

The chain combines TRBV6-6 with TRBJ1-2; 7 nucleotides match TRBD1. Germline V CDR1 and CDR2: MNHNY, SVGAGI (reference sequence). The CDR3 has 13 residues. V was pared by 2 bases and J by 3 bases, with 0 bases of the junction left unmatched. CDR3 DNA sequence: TGTGCCAGCAGTTACCAGGGGGACTATGGCTACACCTTC. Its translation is CASSYQGDYGYTF.

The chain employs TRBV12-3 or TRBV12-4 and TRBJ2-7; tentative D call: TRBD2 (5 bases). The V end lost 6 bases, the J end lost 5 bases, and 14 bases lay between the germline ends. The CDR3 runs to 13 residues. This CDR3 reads CASSLAAAHEQYF. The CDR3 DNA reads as TGTGCCAGCAGCCTAGCCGCTGCCCACGAGCAGTACTTC.

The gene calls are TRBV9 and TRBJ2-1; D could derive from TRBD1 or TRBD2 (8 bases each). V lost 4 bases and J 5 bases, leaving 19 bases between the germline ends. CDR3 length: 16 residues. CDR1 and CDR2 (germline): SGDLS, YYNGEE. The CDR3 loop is CASSPGGGRGHNEQFF. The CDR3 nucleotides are TGTGCCAGCAGCCCCGGGGGGGGCAGGGGGCACAATGAGCAGTTCTTC.

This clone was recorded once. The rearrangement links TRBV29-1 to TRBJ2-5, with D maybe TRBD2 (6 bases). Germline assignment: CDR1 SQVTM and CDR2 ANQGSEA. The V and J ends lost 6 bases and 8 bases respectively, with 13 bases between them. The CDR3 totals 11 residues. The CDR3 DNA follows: TGCAGCGTCGTAGGGGAGGATACCCAGTACTTC. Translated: CSVVGEDTQYF.

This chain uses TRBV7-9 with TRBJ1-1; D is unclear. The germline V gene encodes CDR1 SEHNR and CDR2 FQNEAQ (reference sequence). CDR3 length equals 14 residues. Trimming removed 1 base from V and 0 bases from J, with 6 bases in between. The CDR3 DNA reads TGTGCCAGCAGCTTAGTGGGCTTGAACACTGAAGCTTTCTTT. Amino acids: CASSLVGLNTEAFF.

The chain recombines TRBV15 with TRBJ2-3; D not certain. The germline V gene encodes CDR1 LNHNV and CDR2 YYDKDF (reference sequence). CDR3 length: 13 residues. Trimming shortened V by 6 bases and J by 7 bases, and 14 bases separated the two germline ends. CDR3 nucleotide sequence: TGTGCCACCAGAAAAGAATCGGCTAATACGCAGTATTTT. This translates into CATRKESANTQYF.

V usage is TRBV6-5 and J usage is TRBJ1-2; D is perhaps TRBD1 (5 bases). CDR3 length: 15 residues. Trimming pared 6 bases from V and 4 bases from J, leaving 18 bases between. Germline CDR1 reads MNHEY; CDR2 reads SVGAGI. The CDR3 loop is CASRGGEGKGYGYTF. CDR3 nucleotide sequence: TGTGCCAGCAGGGGGGGTGAAGGGAAGGGCTATGGCTACACCTTC.

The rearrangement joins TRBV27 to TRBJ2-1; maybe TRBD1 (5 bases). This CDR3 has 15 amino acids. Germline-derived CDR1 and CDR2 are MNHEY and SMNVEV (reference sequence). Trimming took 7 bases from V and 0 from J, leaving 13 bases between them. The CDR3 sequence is CASNLQGYSYNEQFF. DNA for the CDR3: TGTGCCAGCAACCTCCAGGGTTACTCCTACAATGAGCAGTTCTTC.

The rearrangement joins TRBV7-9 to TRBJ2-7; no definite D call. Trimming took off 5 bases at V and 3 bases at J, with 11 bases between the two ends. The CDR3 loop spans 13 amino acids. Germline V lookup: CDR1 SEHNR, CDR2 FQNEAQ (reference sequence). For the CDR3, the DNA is TGTGCCAGCAGCCCCCGAGACGGCTACGAGCAGTACTTC. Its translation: CASSPRDGYEQYF.

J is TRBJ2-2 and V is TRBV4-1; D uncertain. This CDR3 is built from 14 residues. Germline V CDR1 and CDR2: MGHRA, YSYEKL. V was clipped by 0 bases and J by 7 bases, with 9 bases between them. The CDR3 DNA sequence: TGCGCCAGCAGCCAAGAAACCGCCGTCGGGGAGCTGTTTTTT. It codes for CASSQETAVGELFF.